This T cell receptor beta chain is from a study of post-analysis software for immune sequencing data. cDNA libraries of TCR beta carried unique molecular identifiers. In TCRdb, the PCR reads were re-called with MiXCR into one record per CDR3 protein. The table shows a few hundred thousand distinct CDR3 sequences, with about a third occurring only once. The CDR3 runs 18 residues. Losses at the gene ends were 3 bases for V and 11 bases for J; bases not matched to a gene: 20. The germline CDR1 and CDR2 sequences are ENHRY and SYGVKD. This clonotype was detected only a few times. Its antigen is unknown. Findings of the study overall: Patients had higher frequencies than controls of a few TRBV segments, including TRBV5-6, TRBV5-1 and TRBV20-1. Strong co-clustering by F measure was evident for samples that had been prepared in the same batch.

This sequence was found in a girl aged 10 to 17 with multiple sclerosis. The chain joins TRBV10-3 to TRBJ2-5, with 11 bases lining up with TRBD1. Input material: blood. CDR3 DNA sequence: TGTGCCATCAGTGATCATCCGGGACAGGGGGACCCCCACAATGAGCAGTACTTC. Encoded protein: CAISDHPGQGDPHNEQYF.